Below, 15 T cell receptor beta chains from the same sample are listed, as sequenced in a study of T cells after yellow fever vaccination (dated by TCRdb to between 2018 and 2021). According to the study, the label for this sample's treatment or condition signals: live attenuated yellow fever vaccine strain. Library creation used 5' RACE. Data came from an Illumina HiSeq 2500. The public reads were reanalyzed by TCRdb: fastp trimming at Q25, MiXCR alignment, in-frame beta chains only. Entries that share a CDR3 protein sequence are merged under the most common genes and DNA. In all, the sample holds approximately 250,000 distinct CDR3 sequences, and less than 7.5% of those were seen once. 0.8% to 1.2% of the sample is in the top ten clones. Sequenced here: CD4+ T cells sorted from PBMCs, sampled on the day of the yellow fever booster vaccination. These receptors all come from a man aged 25 to 40 who received the YFV17D yellow fever vaccine.

The rearrangement links TRBV20-1 to TRBJ1-6; TRBD1 aligns across 8 bases. Per germline, CDR1 DFQATT and CDR2 SNEGSKA (reference sequence). The V segment lost 5 bases and the J segment 8 bases; nucleotides outside the gene matches: 8. CDR3 length: 14 amino acids. Written as DNA, the CDR3 is TGCAGTGCTTCAACCCAGGGGGCGGATTCACCCCTCCACTTT. Amino acid sequence: CSASTQGADSPLHF.

The chain carries TRBV10-1 and TRBJ2-2, with no clear D. Trimming took off 4 bases at V and 7 bases at J, with 7 bases between the two ends. This CDR3 region has 12 residues. CDR1 is WNHNN, CDR2 SYGVQD, per germline (reference sequence). CDR3 region: CASSADFGELFF. The CDR3 region has the DNA TGCGCCAGCAGTGCTGACTTCGGGGAGCTGTTTTTT.

The sample holds many counts of this clonotype. The CDR3 coding sequence is TGTGCCAGCTCACCAAATGGACAGGGTGGTTCACCCCTCCACTTT. It encodes CASSPNGQGGSPLHF. The chain joins TRBV18 to TRBJ1-6, with 8 bases aligning to TRBD1. CDR3 size: 15 residues. From germline, CDR1 is KGHSH and CDR2 LQKENI. With 2 bases clipped from V and 9 bases from J, the junction kept 6 bases outside the gene matches.

This clonotype has more than one count but fewer than ten. This sequence joins TRBV5-1 and TRBJ1-1; perhaps TRBD1 as D (5 bases). The CDR3 is 16 residues long. Germline V gene sequence: CDR1 SGHRS, CDR2 YFSETQ. Trimming shortened V by 0 bases and J by 1 base, and 13 bases separated the two germline ends. The CDR3 bases are TGCGCCAGCAGCTTGGAACCCAGGGATGGGAACACTGAAGCTTTCTTT. It specifies CASSLEPRDGNTEAFF.

This clonotype was detected many times. The gene calls are TRBV29-1 and TRBJ1-6; TRBD1 aligns across 8 bases. The length of the CDR3 is 13 residues. V shed 4 bases, J shed 6 bases, and the junction held 2 bases outside the gene matches. Germline V gives CDR1 SQVTM, CDR2 ANQGSEA. The CDR3: CSVGDRTNSPLHF. CDR3 nucleotide sequence: TGCAGCGTTGGGGACAGGACTAATTCACCCCTCCACTTT.

A remark on this clonotype: This may come from a read error, since a much larger clone is one base off. This sequence joins TRBV4-1 and TRBJ2-5; 7 bases are a match to TRBD1. This CDR3 is built from 15 residues. Looked up from germline, CDR1 is MGHRA and CDR2 is YSYEKL. The chain's CDR3 is CASSRTGSYHETQYF. Written as DNA, the CDR3 is TGCGCCAGCAGCCGGACAGGATCGTACCATGAGACCCAGTACTTC.

CDR3: CASSPQDRRSGRLEQFF. CDR3 nucleotides: TGTGCCAGCAGCCCGCAAGACCGAAGATCCGGGAGACTTGAGCAGTTCTTC. The chain carries TRBV3-1 and TRBJ2-1, with TRBD2 as a possible D gene (6 bases). Germline V CDR1 and CDR2: LGHDT, YNNKEL (reference sequence). There are 17 residues in the CDR3. Trimming left V 4 bases short and J 9 bases short, with 25 bases between.

The sample holds a few counts of this clonotype. CDR3 in DNA: TGCAGTGCTCTCACACAGGGGACCCCTGAAGCTTTCTTT. It is translated as CSALTQGTPEAFF. The chain has TRBV20-1 and TRBJ1-1, with 7 nucleotides matching TRBD1. CDR1 is DFQATT, CDR2 SNEGSKA, per germline (reference sequence). The CDR3 covers 13 residues. V trimming: 5 bases; J trimming: 6 bases; junction bases outside the gene matches: 9.

This clonotype was recorded at least ten times. Germline is not matched at one junction end, which may reflect a read error. The chain is built from TRBV7-2 and TRBJ1-4, with D uncertain. The CDR3 is 11 residues long. The germline V gene has CDR1 SGHTA and CDR2 FQGNSA. CDR3 nucleotide sequence: TGTGCCAGCAGTTTAGGATCGGAACTGTTTTTT. Translating gives CASSLGSELFF. Full variable domain (rest looked up from reference TRBV7-2 and TRBJ1-4): GAGVSQSPSNKVTEKGKDVELRCDPISGHTALYWYRQSLGQGLEFLIYFQGNSAPDKSGLPSDRFSAERTGGSVSTLTIQRTQQEDSAVYLCASSLGSELFFGSGTQLSVL.

To note about this clonotype: This may be a read error: a much more frequent sequence differs by one nucleotide. V and J are TRBV13 and TRBJ2-1; D remains unclear. The germline V gene encodes CDR1 PRHDT and CDR2 FYEKMQ (reference sequence). CDR3 length: 17 residues. This CDR3 is CASSLFRSSISYNGQFF. The CDR3 bases are TGTGCCAGCAGCTTATTTAGGTCCAGTATATCCTACAATGGGCAGTTCTTC. Variable domain in full (rest from reference TRBV13 and TRBJ2-1): AAGVIQSPRHLIKEKRETATLKCYPIPRHDTVYWYQQGPGQDPQFLISFYEKMQSDKGSIPDRFSAQQFSDYHSELNMSSLELGDSALYFCASSLFRSSISYNGQFFGPGTRLTVL.

In this sample, this clonotype turned up a few times. The chain combines TRBV5-4 with TRBJ2-7; 9 nucleotides agree with TRBD1. This CDR3 has 14 amino acids. V lost 3 bases, J lost 6 bases, and 7 bases stayed unmatched. The germline gives CDR1 SGHNT, CDR2 YYREEE (reference sequence). The CDR3 sequence: CASSSGQGPFEQYF. CDR3 coding DNA: TGTGCCAGCAGCTCCGGACAGGGGCCTTTCGAGCAGTACTTC.

This clonotype was seen repeatedly, ten times or more. V usage is TRBV5-1 and J usage is TRBJ2-5; 9 nucleotides align to TRBD2. Germline V CDR1 and CDR2: SGHRS, YFSETQ. The CDR3 has 16 residues. J was trimmed by 2 bases and V by 0 bases; bases with no gene match: 5. CDR3 loop: CASSLEAAGGQETQYF. DNA for the CDR3: TGCGCCAGCAGCTTGGAGGCCGCGGGAGGGCAAGAGACCCAGTACTTC.

This clonotype was seen at least ten times. The CDR3 sequence: CSAQRGSEHNEQFF. In nucleotides, the CDR3 is TGCAGTGCACAAAGAGGGTCGGAACACAATGAGCAGTTCTTC. V and J are TRBV20-1 and TRBJ2-1; D might be TRBD2 (5 bases). V was pared by 6 bases and J by 5 bases, with 17 bases between. CDR1 DFQATT and CDR2 SNEGSKA come from the germline V gene (reference sequence). This CDR3 is 14 amino acids long.

The gene calls are TRBV12-5 and TRBJ2-6; TRBD1 agrees at 10 bases. V lost 6 bases, J lost 3 bases, and 8 bases stayed unmatched. The length of the CDR3 is 17 residues. Germline CDR1 is LGHNT and CDR2 is FRNRAP. This CDR3 reads CASGAGTGAFGANVLTF. The DNA for the CDR3 is TGTGCTAGTGGCGCCGGGACAGGGGCCTTTGGGGCCAACGTCCTGACTTTC.

The chain couples TRBV11-2 to TRBJ1-6, with 9 bases that match TRBD1. Per germline, CDR1 SGHAT and CDR2 FQNNGV. The CDR3 has 20 amino acids. Trimming cost V 2 bases and J 9 bases; bases outside gene matches: 20. The CDR3 loop reads CASSLLWAGQGSTLSSPLHF. CDR3 coding DNA: TGTGCCAGCAGCTTACTCTGGGCCGGACAGGGGTCAACACTCTCTTCACCCCTCCACTTT.